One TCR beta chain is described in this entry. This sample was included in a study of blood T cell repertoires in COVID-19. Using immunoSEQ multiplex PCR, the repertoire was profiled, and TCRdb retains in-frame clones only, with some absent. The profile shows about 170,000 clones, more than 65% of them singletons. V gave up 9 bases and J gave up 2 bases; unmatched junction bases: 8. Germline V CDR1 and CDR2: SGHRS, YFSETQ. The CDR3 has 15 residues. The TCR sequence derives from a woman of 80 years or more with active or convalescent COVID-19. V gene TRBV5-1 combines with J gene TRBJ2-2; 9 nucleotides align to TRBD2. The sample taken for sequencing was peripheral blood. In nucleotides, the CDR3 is TGCGCCACTCGGACTAGCGCACGAAACACCGGGGAGCTGTTTTTT. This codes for CATRTSARNTGELFF.